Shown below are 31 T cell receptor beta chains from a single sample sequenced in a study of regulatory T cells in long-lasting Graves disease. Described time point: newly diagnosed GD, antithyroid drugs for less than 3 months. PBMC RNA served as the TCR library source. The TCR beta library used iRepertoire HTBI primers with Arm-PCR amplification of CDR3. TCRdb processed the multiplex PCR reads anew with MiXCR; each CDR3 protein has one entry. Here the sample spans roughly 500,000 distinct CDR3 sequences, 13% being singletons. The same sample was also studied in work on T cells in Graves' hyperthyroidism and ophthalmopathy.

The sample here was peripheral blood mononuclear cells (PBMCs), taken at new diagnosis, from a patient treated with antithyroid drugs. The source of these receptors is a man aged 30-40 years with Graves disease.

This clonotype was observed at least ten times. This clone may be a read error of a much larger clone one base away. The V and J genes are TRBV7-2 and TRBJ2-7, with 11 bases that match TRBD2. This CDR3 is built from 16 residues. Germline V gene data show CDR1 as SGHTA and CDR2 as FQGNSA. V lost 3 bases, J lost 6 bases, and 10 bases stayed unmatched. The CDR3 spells CASSFLAGGTDSEQYF. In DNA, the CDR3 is TGTGCCAGCAGCTTTCTAGCGGGAGGTACGGACTCCGAGCAGTACTTC.

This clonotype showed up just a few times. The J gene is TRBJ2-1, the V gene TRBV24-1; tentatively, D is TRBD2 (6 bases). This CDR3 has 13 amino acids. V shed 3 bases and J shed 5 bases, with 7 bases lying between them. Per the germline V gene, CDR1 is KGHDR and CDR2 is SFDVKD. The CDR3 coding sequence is TGTGCCACCAGTGATCCGGGAGACAATGAGCAGTTCTTC. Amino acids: CATSDPGDNEQFF.

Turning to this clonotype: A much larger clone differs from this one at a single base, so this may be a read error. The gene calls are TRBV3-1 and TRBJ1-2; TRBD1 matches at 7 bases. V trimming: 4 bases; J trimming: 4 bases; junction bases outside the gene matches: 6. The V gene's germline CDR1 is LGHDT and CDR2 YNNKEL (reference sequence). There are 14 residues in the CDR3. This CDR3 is CASSPDRVIYGYTF. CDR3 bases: TGTGCCAGCAGCCCCGACAGGGTTATCTATGGCTACACCTTC.

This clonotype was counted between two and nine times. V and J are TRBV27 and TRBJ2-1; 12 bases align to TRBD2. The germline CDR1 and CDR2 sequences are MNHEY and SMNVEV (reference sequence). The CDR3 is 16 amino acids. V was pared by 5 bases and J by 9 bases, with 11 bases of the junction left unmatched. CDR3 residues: CASSHLRLAGDSEQFF. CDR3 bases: TGTGCCAGCAGTCACCTTCGACTAGCGGGAGACAGTGAGCAGTTCTTC.

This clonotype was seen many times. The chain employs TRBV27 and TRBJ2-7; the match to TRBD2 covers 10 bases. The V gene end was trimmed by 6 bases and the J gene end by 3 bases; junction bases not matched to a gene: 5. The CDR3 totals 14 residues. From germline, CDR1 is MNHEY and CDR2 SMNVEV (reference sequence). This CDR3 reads CASSLAGEFYEQYF. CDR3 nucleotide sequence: TGTGCCAGCAGCCTAGCGGGAGAATTCTACGAGCAGTACTTC.

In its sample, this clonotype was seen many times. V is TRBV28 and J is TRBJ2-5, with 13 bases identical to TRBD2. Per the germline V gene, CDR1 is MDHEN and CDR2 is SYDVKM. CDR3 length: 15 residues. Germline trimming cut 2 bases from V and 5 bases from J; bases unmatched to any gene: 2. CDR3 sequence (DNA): TGTGCCAGCAGTTTAGGGACTAGCGGGACGGAGACCCAGTACTTC. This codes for CASSLGTSGTETQYF.

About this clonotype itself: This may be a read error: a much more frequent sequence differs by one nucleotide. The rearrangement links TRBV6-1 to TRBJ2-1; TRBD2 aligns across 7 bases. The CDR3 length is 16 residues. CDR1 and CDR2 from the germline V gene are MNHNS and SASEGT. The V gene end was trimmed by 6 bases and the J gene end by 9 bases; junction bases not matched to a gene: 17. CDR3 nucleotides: TGTGCCAGCAGCCCGGGAGGTGGTCGCAGGGTCGGTGAGCAGTTCTTC. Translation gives CASSPGGGRRVGEQFF.

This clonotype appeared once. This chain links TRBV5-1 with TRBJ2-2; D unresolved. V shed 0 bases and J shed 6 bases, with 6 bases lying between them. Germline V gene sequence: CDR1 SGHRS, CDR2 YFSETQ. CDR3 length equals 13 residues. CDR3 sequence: CASSLESAGELFF. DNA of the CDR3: TGCGCCAGCAGCTTGGAGTCAGCCGGGGAGCTGTTTTTT. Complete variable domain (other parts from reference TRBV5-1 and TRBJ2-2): KAGVTQTPRYLIKTRGQQVTLSCSPISGHRSVSWYQQTPGQGLQFLFEYFSETQRNKGNFPGRFSGRQFSNSRSEMNVSTLELGDSALYLCASSLESAGELFFGEGSRLTVL.

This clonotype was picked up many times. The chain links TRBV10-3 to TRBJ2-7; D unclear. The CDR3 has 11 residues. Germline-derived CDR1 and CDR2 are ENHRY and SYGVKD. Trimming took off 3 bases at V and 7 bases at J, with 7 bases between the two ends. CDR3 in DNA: TGTGCCATCAGTGACCCTGGAGAGCAGTACTTC. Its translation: CAISDPGEQYF.

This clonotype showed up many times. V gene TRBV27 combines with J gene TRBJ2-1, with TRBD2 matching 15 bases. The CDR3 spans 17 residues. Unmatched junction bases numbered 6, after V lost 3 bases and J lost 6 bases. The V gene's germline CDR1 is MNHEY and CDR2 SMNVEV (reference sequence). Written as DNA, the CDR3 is TGTGCCAGCAGTTTCAGTGGGACTAGCGGGAGGTTCAATGAGCAGTTCTTC. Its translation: CASSFSGTSGRFNEQFF.

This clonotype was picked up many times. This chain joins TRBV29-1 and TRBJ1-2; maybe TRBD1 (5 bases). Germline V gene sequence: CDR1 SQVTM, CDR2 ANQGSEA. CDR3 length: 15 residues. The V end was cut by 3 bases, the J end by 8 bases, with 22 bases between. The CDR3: CSVDSIEQEPLGYTF. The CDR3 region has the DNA TGCAGCGTTGATTCCATAGAACAGGAACCCCTGGGCTACACCTTC.

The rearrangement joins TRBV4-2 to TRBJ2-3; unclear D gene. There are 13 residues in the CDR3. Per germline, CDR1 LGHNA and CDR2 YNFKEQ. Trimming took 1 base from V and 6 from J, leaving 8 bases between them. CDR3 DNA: TGTGCCAGCAGCCAAGCCTCACGCGATACGCAGTATTTT. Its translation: CASSQASRDTQYF.

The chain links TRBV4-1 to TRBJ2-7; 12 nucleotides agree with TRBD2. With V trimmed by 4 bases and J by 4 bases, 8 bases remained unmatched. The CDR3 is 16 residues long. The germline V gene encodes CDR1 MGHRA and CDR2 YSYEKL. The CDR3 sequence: CASSPPGLAGIYEQYF. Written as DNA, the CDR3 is TGCGCCAGCAGCCCCCCCGGACTAGCGGGGATTTACGAGCAGTACTTC.

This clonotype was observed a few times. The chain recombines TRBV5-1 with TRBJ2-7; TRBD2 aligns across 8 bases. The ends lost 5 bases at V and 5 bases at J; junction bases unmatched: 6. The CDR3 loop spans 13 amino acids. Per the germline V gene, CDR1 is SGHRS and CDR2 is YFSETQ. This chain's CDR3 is CASRLSGSDEQYF. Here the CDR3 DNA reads TGCGCCAGCAGGCTGAGCGGGAGTGACGAGCAGTACTTC.

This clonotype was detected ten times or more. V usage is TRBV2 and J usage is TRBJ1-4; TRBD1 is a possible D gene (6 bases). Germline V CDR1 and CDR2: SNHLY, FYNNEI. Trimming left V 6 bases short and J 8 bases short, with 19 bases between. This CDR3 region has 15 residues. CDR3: CASRFPREGGEKLFF. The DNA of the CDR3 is TGTGCCAGCAGATTCCCCAGAGAGGGGGGGGAAAAACTGTTTTTT.

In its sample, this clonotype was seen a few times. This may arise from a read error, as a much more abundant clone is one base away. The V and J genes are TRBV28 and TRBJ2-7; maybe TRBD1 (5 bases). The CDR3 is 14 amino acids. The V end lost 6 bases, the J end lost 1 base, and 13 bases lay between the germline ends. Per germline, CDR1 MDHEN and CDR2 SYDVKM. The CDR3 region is CASSHRSASYEQYF. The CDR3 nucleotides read TGTGCCAGCAGCCACAGGTCTGCGTCCTACGAGCAGTACTTC. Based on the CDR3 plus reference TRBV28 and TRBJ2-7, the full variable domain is DVKVTQSSRYLVKRTGEKVFLECVQDMDHENMFWYRQDPGLGLRLIYFSYDVKMKEKGDIPEGYSVSREKKERFSLILESASTNQTSMYLCASSHRSASYEQYFGPGTRLTVT.

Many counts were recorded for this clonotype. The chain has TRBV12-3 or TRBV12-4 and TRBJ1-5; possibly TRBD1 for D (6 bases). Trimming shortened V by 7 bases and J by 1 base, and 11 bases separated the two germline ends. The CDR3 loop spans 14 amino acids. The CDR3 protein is CASTLQGSNQPQHF. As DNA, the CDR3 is TGTGCCAGCACCCTACAGGGAAGCAATCAGCCCCAGCATTTT.

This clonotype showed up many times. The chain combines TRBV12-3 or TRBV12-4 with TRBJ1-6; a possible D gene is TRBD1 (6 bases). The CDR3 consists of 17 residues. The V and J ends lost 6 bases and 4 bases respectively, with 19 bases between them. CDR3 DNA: TGTGCCAGCAGACCCACAGGGCCGGGGGTATATAATTCACCCCTCCACTTT. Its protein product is CASRPTGPGVYNSPLHF.

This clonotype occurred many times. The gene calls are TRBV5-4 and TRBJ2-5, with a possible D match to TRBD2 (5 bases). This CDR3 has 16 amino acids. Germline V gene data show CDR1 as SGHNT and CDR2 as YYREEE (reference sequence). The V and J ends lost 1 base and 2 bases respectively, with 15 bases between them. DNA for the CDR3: TGTGCCAGCAGCTTGTTCCGATTCGGGGAACAAGAGACCCAGTACTTC. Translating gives CASSLFRFGEQETQYF. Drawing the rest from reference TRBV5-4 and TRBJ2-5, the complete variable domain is ETGVTQSPTHLIKTRGQQVTLRCSSQSGHNTVSWYQQALGQGPQFIFQYYREEENGRGNFPPRFSGLQFPNYSSELNVNALELDDSALYLCASSLFRFGEQETQYFGPGTRLLVL.

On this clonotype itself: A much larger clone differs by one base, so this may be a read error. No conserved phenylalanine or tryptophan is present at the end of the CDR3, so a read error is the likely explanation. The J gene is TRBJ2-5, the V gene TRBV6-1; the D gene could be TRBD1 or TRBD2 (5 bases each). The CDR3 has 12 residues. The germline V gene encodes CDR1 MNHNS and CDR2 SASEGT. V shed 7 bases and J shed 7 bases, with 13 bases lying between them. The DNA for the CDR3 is TGTGCCAGCACCCCCGGGGCGGGGACCCAGTACCTC. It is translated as CASTPGAGTQYL.

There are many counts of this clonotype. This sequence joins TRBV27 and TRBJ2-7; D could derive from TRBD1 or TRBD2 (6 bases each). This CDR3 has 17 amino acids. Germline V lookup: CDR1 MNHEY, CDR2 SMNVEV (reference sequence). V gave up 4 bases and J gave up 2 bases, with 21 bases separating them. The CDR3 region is CASSSRSGAATTYEQYF. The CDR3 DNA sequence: TGTGCCAGCAGTTCAAGGTCGGGGGCAGCGACAACCTACGAGCAGTACTTC.

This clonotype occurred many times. The CDR3 is CASSSGQAGANVLTF. The CDR3 nucleotides are TGTGCCAGCAGCTCGGGACAAGCTGGGGCCAACGTCCTGACTTTC. This chain joins TRBV7-3 and TRBJ2-6, with a possible D match to TRBD1 (6 bases). The CDR3 contains 15 residues. The germline gives CDR1 SGHTA, CDR2 FQGTGA. The V end lost 4 bases, the J end lost 2 bases, and 9 bases lay between the germline ends.

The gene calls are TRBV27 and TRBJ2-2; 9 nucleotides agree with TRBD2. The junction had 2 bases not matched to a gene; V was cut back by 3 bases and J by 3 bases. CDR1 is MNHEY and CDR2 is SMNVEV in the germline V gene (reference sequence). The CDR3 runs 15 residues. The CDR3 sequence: CASSFAGGYTGELFF. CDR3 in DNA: TGTGCCAGCAGTTTTGCGGGAGGGTACACCGGGGAGCTGTTTTTT.

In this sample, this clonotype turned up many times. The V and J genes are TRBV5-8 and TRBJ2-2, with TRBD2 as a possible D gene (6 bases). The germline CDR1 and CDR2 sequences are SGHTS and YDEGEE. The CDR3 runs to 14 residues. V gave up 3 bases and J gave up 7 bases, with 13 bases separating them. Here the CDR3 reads CASSWGLLGGELFF. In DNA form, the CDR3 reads TGTGCCAGCAGCTGGGGACTCCTCGGCGGGGAGCTGTTTTTT.

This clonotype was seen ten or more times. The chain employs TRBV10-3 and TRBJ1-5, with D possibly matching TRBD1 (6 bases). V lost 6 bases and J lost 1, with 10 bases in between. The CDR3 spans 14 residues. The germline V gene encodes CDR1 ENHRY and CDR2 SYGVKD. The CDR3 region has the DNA TGTGCCATCAGCGGGACATCAAGCAATCAGCCCCAGCATTTT. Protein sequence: CAISGTSSNQPQHF.

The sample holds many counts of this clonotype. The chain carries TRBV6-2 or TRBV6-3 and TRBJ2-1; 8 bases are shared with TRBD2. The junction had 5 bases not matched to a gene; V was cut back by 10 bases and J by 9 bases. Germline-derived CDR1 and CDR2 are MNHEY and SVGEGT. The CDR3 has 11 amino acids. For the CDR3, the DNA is TGTGCCATCGCCGGGGGGGGTGAGCAGTTCTTC. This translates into CAIAGGGEQFF.

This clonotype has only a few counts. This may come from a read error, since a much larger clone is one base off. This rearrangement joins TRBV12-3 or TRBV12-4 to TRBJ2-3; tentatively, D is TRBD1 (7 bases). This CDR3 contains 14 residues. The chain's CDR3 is CASSLNGGTDMQYF. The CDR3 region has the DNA TGTGCCAGCAGTTTAAATGGGGGGACAGATATGCAGTATTTT.

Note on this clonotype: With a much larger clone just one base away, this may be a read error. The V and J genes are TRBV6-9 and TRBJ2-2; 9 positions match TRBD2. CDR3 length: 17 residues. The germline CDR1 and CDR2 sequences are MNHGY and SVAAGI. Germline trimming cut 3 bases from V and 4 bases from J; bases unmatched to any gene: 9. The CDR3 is CASSYPNSGGGTGELFF. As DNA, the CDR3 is TGTGCCAGCAGTTACCCTAATAGCGGGGGTGGCACCGGGGAGCTGTTTTTT.

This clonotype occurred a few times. This CDR3 is CADARTGEGGYTF. The CDR3 DNA reads TGTGCCGACGCCCGCACAGGGGAGGGAGGCTACACCTTC. The chain has TRBV30 and TRBJ1-2; 7 bases are a match to TRBD1. Germline V gene lookup returns CDR1 GTSNPN and CDR2 SVGIG (reference sequence). The CDR3 spans 13 residues. Trimming at V came to 8 bases and at J to 8 bases, leaving 14 bases not matched to a gene.

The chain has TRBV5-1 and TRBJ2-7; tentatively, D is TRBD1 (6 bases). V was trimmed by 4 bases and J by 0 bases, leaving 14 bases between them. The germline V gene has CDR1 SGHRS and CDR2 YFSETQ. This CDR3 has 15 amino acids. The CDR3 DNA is TGCGCCAGCAGCGGGGGCTTTGGAGCCTCCTACGAGCAGTACTTC. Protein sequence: CASSGGFGASYEQYF.

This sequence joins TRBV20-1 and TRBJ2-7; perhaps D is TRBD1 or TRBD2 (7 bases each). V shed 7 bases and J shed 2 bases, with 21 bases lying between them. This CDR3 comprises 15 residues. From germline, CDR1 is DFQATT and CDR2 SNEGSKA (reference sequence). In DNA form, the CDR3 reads TGCAGTGTCGAGCAAGGGGGCGGGAGTACCTACGAGCAGTACTTC. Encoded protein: CSVEQGGGSTYEQYF.